The 8 T cell receptor beta chains below all came from one sample that was sequenced in a study of siplizumab effects on memory and regulatory T cells (dated by TCRdb to between 2017 and 2020). Library prep was done by the immunoSEQ multiplex PCR assay. Here the immuneACCESS table is served through TCRdb, limited to in-frame sequences with V and J called. Missing clones are a known gap in these copies; in checked studies unresolved V genes cover under half, and the rest lacks a known reason. For this sample there are tens of thousands of clones; roughly 90% appear just once. The ten top clones hold roughly 1.5% of the sample. Sequenced material: Tregs sorted from blood. The origin of the receptors is a human donor in good health.

This clone has a count of ten or more. The chain uses TRBV5-6 and TRBJ2-3; D is perhaps TRBD2 (6 bases). V lost 4 bases and J lost 0, with 18 bases in between. Germline V gene sequence: CDR1 SGHDT, CDR2 YYEEEE. The CDR3 spans 17 residues. CDR3 in amino acids: CASSLLGGGASTDTQYF. CDR3 bases: TGTGCCAGCAGCCTCTTGGGGGGAGGCGCTAGCACAGATACGCAGTATTTT. Full variable domain (outside the CDR3, taken from reference TRBV5-6 and TRBJ2-3): DAGVTQSPTHLIKTRGQQVTLRCSPKSGHDTVSWYQQALGQGPQFIFQYYEEEERQRGNFPDRFSGHQFPNYSSELNVNALLLGDSALYLCASSLLGGGASTDTQYFGPGTRLTVL.

The chain has TRBV6-6 and TRBJ2-3; 9 bases are shared with TRBD2. Looked up from germline, CDR1 is MNHNY and CDR2 is SVGAGI (reference sequence). V shed 2 bases, J shed 5 bases, and the junction held 5 bases outside the gene matches. The CDR3 loop spans 15 amino acids. Here the CDR3 DNA reads TGTGCCAGCAGTTACGGAGGACTAGCGCAAGATACGCAGTATTTT. Translation: CASSYGGLAQDTQYF.

The chain recombines TRBV19 with TRBJ1-2, with no clear D. The CDR3 runs to 13 residues. With 3 bases removed from V and 4 bases from J, the gap between germline ends came to 9 bases. The V gene's germline CDR1 is LNHDA and CDR2 SQIVND (reference sequence). Here the CDR3 DNA reads TGTGCCAGTAGTATTAAGGGTACCTATGGCTACACCTTC. It codes for CASSIKGTYGYTF.

The chain employs TRBV5-1 and TRBJ2-5, with 11 positions matching TRBD2. The V segment lost 2 bases and the J segment 5 bases; nucleotides outside the gene matches: 5. Germline-derived CDR1 and CDR2 are SGHRS and YFSETQ. The CDR3 runs 15 residues. The chain's CDR3 is CASSLGTSGVETQYF. As DNA, the CDR3 is TGCGCCAGCAGCTTAGGGACTAGCGGCGTGGAGACCCAGTACTTC. The variable domain in full, completed from reference TRBV5-1 and TRBJ2-5, reads KAGVTQTPRYLIKTRGQQVTLSCSPISGHRSVSWYQQTPGQGLQFLFEYFSETQRNKGNFPGRFSGRQFSNSRSEMNVSTLELGDSALYLCASSLGTSGVETQYFGPGTRLLVL.

This clone was observed a handful of times. The chain combines TRBV19 with TRBJ1-5; TRBD1 matches at 11 bases. V lost 3 bases to trimming and J lost 6 bases; unmatched junction nucleotides: 7. The CDR3 has 16 amino acids. Germline lookup yields CDR1 LNHDA and CDR2 SQIVND (reference sequence). CDR3 sequence: CASSMGGQGGSQPQHF. The CDR3 DNA is TGTGCCAGTAGTATGGGGGGACAGGGGGGAAGTCAGCCCCAGCATTTT.

The V call is TRBV6-5, the J call TRBJ1-5; a weak D match, TRBD1 (6 bases). The CDR3 sequence is 15 residues long. The germline V gene encodes CDR1 MNHEY and CDR2 SVGAGI. Trimming took 4 bases from V and 2 from J, leaving 12 bases between them. This chain's CDR3 is CASSSSGVGNQPQHF. The DNA of the CDR3 is TGTGCCAGCAGTTCCTCAGGGGTTGGCAATCAGCCCCAGCATTTT.

This clone appeared once. The DNA for the CDR3 is TGCACCAGCAGCCCCCCCGTACGGGAGACCCAGTACTTC. Protein product: CTSSPPVRETQYF. The chain uses TRBV1 and TRBJ2-5; TRBD2 was called by the table and not checked on the DNA. TRBV1 constitutes a pseudogene. CDR3 length: 13 amino acids.

The rearrangement links TRBV5-1 to TRBJ1-3, with unresolved D. The CDR3 length is 16 residues. Between the trimmed V and J ends, which lost 0 bases and 6 bases, there was a span of 16 bases. Germline lookup yields CDR1 SGHRS and CDR2 YFSETQ. The CDR3 nucleotides are TGCGCCAGCAGCTTGGATGAAGAGTCTCCACTAAACACCATATATTTT. It translates to CASSLDEESPLNTIYF.